A single sample gave rise to the 19 T cell receptor beta chains below, sequenced in a study of blood T cells in healthy people across ages (dated by TCRdb to 2013 to 2016). Library prep was done by 5' RACE. Sequencer: Illumina HiSeq 2500. A second PCR of about 6 to 12 cycles was performed with a sample-barcoded 5' primer and a J-beta primer mix. TCRdb passed the public sequencing reads through fastp at Q25 and MiXCR, retaining productive beta sequences. Every entry covers one CDR3 protein and lists the most common genes and DNA from its rows. A total of around 820,000 distinct CDR3 sequences appear in this sample, around 25% of them only once. The ten top clones hold approximately 4% of the sample. In addition, the sample was reused for a study of T cells of mothers and their children.

The sequencing input was blood. The receptors derive from a boy younger than 18 in good health.

In its sample, this clonotype was seen a few times. The chain employs TRBV5-1 and TRBJ1-4; TRBD1 agrees at 9 bases. The CDR3 extends over 15 amino acids. V lost 2 bases and J lost 8; bases outside the gene matches: 7. From germline, CDR1 is SGHRS and CDR2 YFSETQ. DNA of the CDR3: TGCGCCAGCAGCTTACAGGGGGCTAAGGGCGAAAAACTGTTTTTT. It is translated as CASSLQGAKGEKLFF.

This clonotype was counted many times. V is TRBV2 and J is TRBJ2-7; D call uncertain. Germline CDR1 and CDR2: SNHLY and FYNNEI. The CDR3 consists of 14 residues. Trimming removed 5 bases from V and 0 bases from J, with 11 bases in between. Here the CDR3 DNA reads TGTGCCAGCAGTCTCGGGCCTGCCTCCTACGAGCAGTACTTC. Protein sequence: CASSLGPASYEQYF.

This clonotype was observed many times. The chain links TRBV4-3 to TRBJ2-1, with D hard to call. Germline V gene lookup returns CDR1 LGHNA and CDR2 YSLEER. The ends were cut back, 0 bases at V and 4 bases at J, with 4 bases in the middle. The CDR3 totals 13 residues. The CDR3 bases are TGCGCCAGCAGCCAAGAAAGGTACAATGAGCAGTTCTTC. It codes for CASSQERYNEQFF.

This clonotype has a handful of counts. CDR3 in amino acids: CASSFGPNKNIQYF. In nucleotides, the CDR3 is TGCGCCAGCAGTTTCGGACCGAACAAAAACATTCAGTACTTC. The chain is built from TRBV5-1 and TRBJ2-4; no reliable D call. The CDR3 is made up of 14 amino acids. V shed 5 bases and J shed 3 bases, with 12 bases lying between them. Germline CDR1 and CDR2: SGHRS and YFSETQ.

Only a few counts were recorded for this clonotype. The V gene is TRBV12-3 or TRBV12-4, the J gene TRBJ2-7, with a tentative D call TRBD1 (6 bases). The CDR3 length is 14 residues. V was pared by 6 bases and J by 2 bases, with 14 bases between. The CDR3 DNA follows: TGTGCCAGCAGGTATCGGGACAATACCTACGAGCAGTACTTC. It is translated as CASRYRDNTYEQYF.

Of note for this clonotype: The junction departs from germline at one end; a sequencing error may be responsible. The V call is TRBV6-2 or TRBV6-3, the J call TRBJ2-5; D is possibly TRBD1 or TRBD2 (6 bases each). The CDR3 totals 14 residues. The germline gives CDR1 MNHEY, CDR2 SVGEGT. CDR3 loop: CAGSLNEEGETQHF. The DNA of the CDR3 is TGTGCCGGCAGTTTAAACGAGGAGGGGGAGACCCAGCACTTC.

This clonotype was counted only a few times. The chain uses TRBV18 and TRBJ2-7; D possibly uses TRBD1 or TRBD2 (5 bases each). V lost 2 bases to trimming and J lost 1 base, with 12 bases between them. This CDR3 comprises 15 residues. Germline V lookup: CDR1 KGHSH, CDR2 LQKENI. The CDR3 region is CASSPGTRVSYEQYF. In DNA, the CDR3 is TGTGCCAGCTCACCAGGGACGCGTGTTTCCTACGAGCAGTACTTC. Filled out from reference TRBV18 and TRBJ2-7, the complete variable domain reads NAGVMQNPRHLVRRRGQEARLRCSPMKGHSHVYWYRQLPEEGLKFMVYLQKENIIDESGMPKERFSAEFPKEGPSILRIQQVVRGDSAAYFCASSPGTRVSYEQYFGPGTRLTVT.

This clonotype was detected only a few times. The rearrangement uses TRBV28 and TRBJ2-7, with 8 bases lining up with TRBD1. Trimming cost V 5 bases and J 3 bases; bases outside gene matches: 9. Germline V gene sequence: CDR1 MDHEN, CDR2 SYDVKM. CDR3 size: 15 residues. The DNA of the CDR3 is TGTGCCAGCAGTCCCCAGGGGGCGATCGGCTACGAGCAGTACTTC. The encoded protein is CASSPQGAIGYEQYF. The variable domain in full, completed from reference TRBV28 and TRBJ2-7, reads DVKVTQSSRYLVKRTGEKVFLECVQDMDHENMFWYRQDPGLGLRLIYFSYDVKMKEKGDIPEGYSVSREKKERFSLILESASTNQTSMYLCASSPQGAIGYEQYFGPGTRLTVT.

The V gene is TRBV6-2 or TRBV6-3, the J gene TRBJ2-5; possibly TRBD2 for D (6 bases). TRBJ2-1 matches the DNA end more closely, so the J call is doubtful. This CDR3 region has 14 residues. CDR1 is MNHEY, CDR2 SVGEGT, per germline. The CDR3 DNA reads TGTGCCAGCACCCTCTTCGGGACTCTGGATGAGCAGTTCTTC. This codes for CASTLFGTLDEQFF.

The chain couples TRBV18 to TRBJ1-1; D may be TRBD1 (6 bases). There are 14 residues in the CDR3. V was clipped by 1 base and J by 0 bases, with 6 bases between them. Germline-derived CDR1 and CDR2 are KGHSH and LQKENI. The chain's CDR3 is CASSPQGVNTEAFF. CDR3 nucleotide sequence: TGTGCCAGCTCACCACAGGGGGTGAACACTGAAGCTTTCTTT. Full variable domain (rest looked up from reference TRBV18 and TRBJ1-1): NAGVMQNPRHLVRRRGQEARLRCSPMKGHSHVYWYRQLPEEGLKFMVYLQKENIIDESGMPKERFSAEFPKEGPSILRIQQVVRGDSAAYFCASSPQGVNTEAFFGQGTRLTVV.

V is TRBV4-2 and J is TRBJ1-3; tentatively, D is TRBD1 (6 bases). The germline CDR1 and CDR2 sequences are LGHNA and YNFKEQ. Trimming shortened V by 0 bases and J by 4 bases, and 16 bases separated the two germline ends. CDR3 length equals 17 residues. The CDR3 DNA reads TGTGCCAGCAGCCAAGATCGGGGGGGCGCGAGAGGAAACACCATATATTTT. Protein sequence: CASSQDRGGARGNTIYF.

J is TRBJ2-1 and V is TRBV10-3; 9 bases map to TRBD1. Per the germline V gene, CDR1 is ENHRY and CDR2 is SYGVKD. This CDR3 has 14 amino acids. The V and J ends lost 6 bases and 8 bases, in that order; junction bases with no gene match: 8. The CDR3 sequence: CAISGDRESHEQFF. The CDR3 DNA is TGTGCCATCAGCGGGGACAGGGAAAGCCATGAGCAGTTCTTC.

Worth noting for this clonotype: The junction departs from the called germline gene at one end, perhaps through a read error. The genes are TRBV3-1 and TRBJ1-1; 9 nucleotides match TRBD1. The CDR3 spans 15 residues. Germline CDR1 LGHDT, CDR2 YNNKEL (reference sequence). The CDR3 loop is CASSQTGQGYTEAFF. The CDR3 DNA sequence: TGTGCTAGCAGCCAAACGGGACAGGGATACACTGAAGCTTTCTTT.

This clonotype was observed a few times. V gene TRBV11-2 combines with J gene TRBJ1-3; possibly TRBD1 for D (5 bases). Deletions cut 1 base from V and 4 bases from J, with 20 bases between. The CDR3 covers 18 residues. Germline lookup yields CDR1 SGHAT and CDR2 FQNNGV. CDR3 nucleotide sequence: TGTGCCAGCAGCTTAGGTTTTGGGGGACCGCTGCGCGGAAACACCATATATTTT. Its translation is CASSLGFGGPLRGNTIYF.

This rearrangement joins TRBV10-3 to TRBJ2-7; possible D gene TRBD2, 5 bases. This CDR3 is 15 amino acids long. Germline V gene sequence: CDR1 ENHRY, CDR2 SYGVKD. Trimming pared 3 bases from V and 5 bases from J, leaving 17 bases between. The CDR3 DNA follows: TGTGCCATCAGTGAACCGGGGAGTTATTCACACGAGCAGTACTTC. It encodes CAISEPGSYSHEQYF.

This clonotype was counted between two and nine times. V gene TRBV7-9 combines with J gene TRBJ2-5; TRBD2 matches at 7 bases. The J call is uncertain, as TRBJ2-7 better fits the DNA end. The CDR3 contains 13 residues. Per the germline V gene, CDR1 is SEHNR and CDR2 is FQNEAQ (reference sequence). DNA for the CDR3: TGTGCCAGCAGCTCTCGGACTAGAGGCGAGCAGTACTTC. Protein sequence: CASSSRTRGEQYF.

This clonotype was seen a few times. The rearrangement uses TRBV29-1 and TRBJ2-1; a weak D match, TRBD2 (6 bases). V lost 4 bases, J lost 0 bases, and 10 bases lay in between. Germline V gives CDR1 SQVTM, CDR2 ANQGSEA. The CDR3 spans 14 residues. CDR3 sequence: CSVAGLGSYNEQFF. The DNA of the CDR3 is TGCAGCGTTGCGGGACTCGGCTCCTACAATGAGCAGTTCTTC.

The chain links TRBV2 to TRBJ2-7; D is tentatively TRBD1 or TRBD2 (5 bases each). The germline V gene has CDR1 SNHLY and CDR2 FYNNEI. This CDR3 contains 17 residues. V shed 6 bases and J shed 2 bases, with 23 bases lying between them. The CDR3 spells CASSGLLTPGRAYEQYF. DNA for the CDR3: TGTGCCAGCAGCGGACTCCTTACTCCGGGACGGGCCTACGAGCAGTACTTC. Full variable domain (remainder filled in from reference TRBV2 and TRBJ2-7): EPEVTQTPSHQVTQMGQEVILRCVPISNHLYFYWYRQILGQKVEFLVSFYNNEISEKSEIFDDQFSVERPDGSNFTLKIRSTKLEDSAMYFCASSGLLTPGRAYEQYFGPGTRLTVT.

J is TRBJ1-2 and V is TRBV18; TRBD1 aligns across 8 bases. Unmatched junction bases numbered 6, after V lost 2 bases and J lost 7 bases. Germline CDR1 reads KGHSH; CDR2 reads LQKENI. The CDR3 extends over 14 amino acids. The CDR3 here is CASSPLDRDSGYTF. Written as DNA, the CDR3 is TGTGCCAGCTCACCATTGGACAGGGATAGTGGCTACACCTTC. Variable domain in full (rest from reference TRBV18 and TRBJ1-2): NAGVMQNPRHLVRRRGQEARLRCSPMKGHSHVYWYRQLPEEGLKFMVYLQKENIIDESGMPKERFSAEFPKEGPSILRIQQVVRGDSAAYFCASSPLDRDSGYTFGSGTRLTVV.